Sequencing of this TCR beta chain was carried out in a study of shared clonotypes between healthy human individuals. Turning to the study itself: Plates per donor: three CD4 naive, three CD4 memory, two CD8 naive, one CD8 memory. Study-wide results and caveats: Donor clonotype sharing was expected to depend on sequencing depth. In contrast to clonotypes shared by all four donors, non-shared clonotypes had lower generation probabilities.

Naive-designated CD8 cells lacked CD45RO, were positively enriched for CCR7, and omitted terminally differentiated effector memory CD45RA+ cells. Profiled with immunoSEQ multiplex PCR; TCRdb holds only in-frame clones, not every one. The table lists about 1,800,000 clones, approximately 94% of them singletons, with approximately 1.2% in the top ten. This clone came up a few times. Its target is unknown. Other DNA variants within this sample encode the same CDR3. Looked up from germline, CDR1 is SEHNR and CDR2 is FQNEAQ (reference sequence). Trimming took 3 bases from V and 7 from J, leaving 9 bases between them. This CDR3 spans 12 amino acids.

Sequencing used naive CD8+ T cells sorted from blood. The genes are TRBV7-9 and TRBJ1-2; D is uncertain. The TCR originated in a man younger than 35 in good health. The CDR3 DNA sequence: TGTGCCAGCAGCTTGGGTACGGGTGGCTACACCTTC. Its translation is CASSLGTGGYTF.